This TCR beta chain was profiled in a study of blood T cell repertoires in COVID-19. Whole-study context: In each case, the material was cDNA or gDNA derived from T cells, B-cell-depleted T cells, or PBMCs.

TCRdb's table, derived via immunoSEQ multiplex PCR, lists solely in-frame clones and lacks some. The table lists fewer than 250,000 clones, roughly 87% of them singletons, with approximately 2.4% in the top ten. Individuals drawn from about two dozen US areas were about 18 to 100 years old. With respect to this clone: Relative to the germline gene, one junction end is altered; a read error may explain this.

The CDR3 runs to 14 residues. Germline CDR1 reads SGHAT; CDR2 reads FQNNGV. The chain couples TRBV11-2 to TRBJ1-3; tentative D call: TRBD1 (6 bases). Sequencing was carried out using PBMCs or T cells enriched from blood (not recorded which). The receptor comes from a woman younger than 45 with acute COVID-19. The CDR3 coding sequence is TGTGCCAGCAGATTAGGGGGGCCTGGAAACACCATATATTTT. Its protein product is CASRLGGPGNTIYF.